One and the same sample provided the 5 T cell receptor beta chains below, sequenced in a study of shared clonotypes between healthy human individuals (dated by TCRdb to about 2020). Receptors were amplified or captured by the immunoSEQ multiplex PCR assay. TCRdb took this table from immuneACCESS and kept in-frame rearrangements with V and J called. Such tables lack part of the clones; where checked against another copy, unresolved V genes explain under half of the gap, and the rest is unexplained. The sample yields hundreds of thousands of clones; roughly 72% were counted once. The ten largest clones represent roughly 1.9% of the sample. The sequencing sample was made of memory CD4+ T cells sorted from blood. In the paper's terms, the cell subset or site label means: CD45RA-negative fraction. The receptors stem from a young woman in good health.

This chain connects TRBV28 to TRBJ1-1; TRBD1 matches at 9 bases. V was pared by 5 bases and J by 4 bases, with 11 bases of the junction left unmatched. This CDR3 has 16 amino acids. Germline loops: CDR1 MDHEN, CDR2 SYDVKM. Written as DNA, the CDR3 is TGTGCCAGCAGTCCCACCGGGACAGGGAAGTCCACTGAAGCTTTCTTT. It encodes CASSPTGTGKSTEAFF.

The rearrangement links TRBV7-6 to TRBJ2-7; TRBD2 matches at 13 bases. Germline V CDR1 and CDR2: SGHVS, FNYEAQ. V trimming: 5 bases; J trimming: 0 bases; junction bases outside the gene matches: 16. The CDR3 has 20 residues. CDR3 nucleotide sequence: TGTGCCAGCAGCGGAGGGGTTCGGACTAGCGGGAGTCCCTCCTCCTACGAGCAGTACTTC. Protein: CASSGGVRTSGSPSSYEQYF.

A few counts support this clone. The gene calls are TRBV6-1 and TRBJ1-5; possibly TRBD1 for D (5 bases). CDR1 is MNHNS, CDR2 SASEGT, per germline. The CDR3 has 14 amino acids. Trimming removed 6 bases from V and 3 bases from J, with 12 bases in between. The CDR3 spells CASRITGPNQPQHF. The CDR3 DNA sequence: TGTGCCAGCAGGATTACAGGACCCAATCAGCCCCAGCATTTT.

The chain uses TRBV5-4 and TRBJ2-5; maybe TRBD1 (5 bases). This CDR3 has 14 residues. Trimming took 0 bases from V and 2 from J, leaving 8 bases between them. Germline V gives CDR1 SGHNT, CDR2 YYREEE (reference sequence). The CDR3 nucleotides are TGTGCCAGCAGCTTGGGGACATTTCAAGAGACCCAGTACTTC. Its protein product is CASSLGTFQETQYF. Full variable domain (remainder filled in from reference TRBV5-4 and TRBJ2-5): ETGVTQSPTHLIKTRGQQVTLRCSSQSGHNTVSWYQQALGQGPQFIFQYYREEENGRGNFPPRFSGLQFPNYSSELNVNALELDDSALYLCASSLGTFQETQYFGPGTRLLVL.

This clone has just one count. This chain joins TRBV2 and TRBJ2-5; D perhaps matches TRBD1 (6 bases). In germline, CDR1 is SNHLY, CDR2 FYNNEI. This CDR3 contains 14 residues. V was trimmed by 4 bases and J by 1 base, leaving 10 bases between them. As DNA, the CDR3 is TGTGCCAGCAGTGGCTGGACAGTCCAAGAGACCCAGTACTTC. Amino acids: CASSGWTVQETQYF.